This is a list of T cell receptor beta chains from one sample in a study of beta chain features in type 1 diabetes. The data were produced by immunoSEQ multiplex PCR, yet TCRdb's version contains in-frame clones alone and is incomplete. The table has roughly 150,000 clones, roughly 60% seen once. The source material was naive CD4+ T cells from blood. Every receptor here comes from a man aged 30 to 39 with type 1 diabetes. Both conserved end residues are part of each CDR3. D genes are given only for firm matches. Some rows have no size entry. The others give once, few or many, or a class for an expanded clone.

CDR3 DNA,CDR3 protein,clone size,D gene,V gene,J gene
TGTGCCAGCAGCTTAGATCTAGCGGGGGGGCCCAAGGATACGCAGTATTTT,CASSLDLAGGPKDTQYF,NA,TRBD2,TRBV11-2,TRBJ2-3
TGTGCCAGCAGCTTATCTCGGCAGAGCGCCTACGAGCAGTACTTC,CASSLSRQSAYEQYF,NA,NA,TRBV7-2,TRBJ2-7
TGTGCCAGCACCAGACAGGGGGCAGGTTCACCCCTCCACTTT,CASTRQGAGSPLHF,NA,TRBD1,TRBV7-2,TRBJ1-6
TGCAGCGTGGCTGACAGGGTATCGACCTACGAGCAGTACTTC,CSVADRVSTYEQYF,NA,TRBD1,TRBV29-1,TRBJ2-7
TGCAGCGTTCGCTCCGAGACTAGCGGGGGGGCAGCTACGCAGTATTTT,CSVRSETSGGAATQYF,NA,TRBD2,TRBV29-1,TRBJ2-3
TGCAGCGTTGAAGTGTCAGGGTCAAACACTGAAGCTTTCTTT,CSVEVSGSNTEAFF,NA,NA,TRBV29-1,TRBJ1-1
TGCGCCAGCAGCCAAGATATAGGCACCGGGGAGCTGTTTTTT,CASSQDIGTGELFF,NA,NA,TRBV4-3,TRBJ2-2
TGCGCCAGCAGCCAAGGTCCCGGAAACACCATATATTTT,CASSQGPGNTIYF,NA,NA,TRBV4-3,TRBJ1-3
TGCAGCGTTTACCAAGAGACCCAGTACTTC,CSVYQETQYF,NA,NA,TRBV29-1,TRBJ2-5
TGTGCCAGCAGCCGAAGCGGGGCGAGCACAGATACGCAGTATTTT,CASSRSGASTDTQYF,NA,TRBD2,TRBV7-8,TRBJ2-3
TGTGCCATCAGATCCGGGACAGCGAACACCGGGGAGCTGTTTTTT,CAIRSGTANTGELFF,few,TRBD1,TRBV10-3,TRBJ2-2
TGTGCCATCACAACTAACCCCGAGTACAATGAGCAGTTCTTC,CAITTNPEYNEQFF,NA,NA,TRBV10-3,TRBJ2-1
TGTGCCAGCAGCACGAGAAGCGGGAGCCAAGAGACCCAGTACTTC,CASSTRSGSQETQYF,few,TRBD2,TRBV11-3,TRBJ2-5
TGTGCCTGGAGTGTTGGCACACAAGAGACCCAGTACTTC,CAWSVGTQETQYF,NA,NA,TRBV30,TRBJ2-5
TGTGCCTGGAGGGACTCTGCCTACGAGCAGTACTTC,CAWRDSAYEQYF,NA,NA,TRBV30,TRBJ2-7
TGCAGCGTTCGACAGGGGCGTCCAATGAACACTGAAGCTTTCTTT,CSVRQGRPMNTEAFF,few,TRBD1,TRBV29-1,TRBJ1-1
TGTGCCAGCAGCCCCAGGACAGGGGACAATGAGCAGTTCTTC,CASSPRTGDNEQFF,few,TRBD1,TRBV14,TRBJ2-1
TGCGCCAGCAGCCACGCCCGGGGAGGAGATAATTCACCCCTCCACTTT,CASSHARGGDNSPLHF,few,NA,TRBV4-3,TRBJ1-6
TGTGCCTGGAGCGAAGGTCGGACAGGGGGCTCAGTCTACGAGCAGTACTTC,CAWSEGRTGGSVYEQYF,NA,TRBD1,TRBV30,TRBJ2-7
TGTGCCAGCATCCTAGGCTGGTCAGACGCCTACGAGCAGTACTTC,CASILGWSDAYEQYF,NA,NA,TRBV7-2,TRBJ2-7
TGTGCCAGCAGCGCTACCTTGGGACTAACCTACAATGAGCAGTTCTTC,CASSATLGLTYNEQFF,NA,TRBD2,TRBV7-2,TRBJ2-1
TGTGCCAGCAGCATCTTAGCGGGGGGCCCCCACGAGCAGTACTTC,CASSILAGGPHEQYF,NA,TRBD2,TRBV7-2,TRBJ2-7
TGTGCCAGCAGCAAGACTAGGGAAGCTTTCTTT,CASSKTREAFF,NA,NA,TRBV14,TRBJ1-1
TGTGCCAGCAGCCCGAGGACAGGATGGTCCTACGAGCAGTACTTC,CASSPRTGWSYEQYF,NA,TRBD1,TRBV9,TRBJ2-7
TGCGCCAGCAGCCAAGATGCAGGGGGCCAAGAGACCCAGTACTTC,CASSQDAGGQETQYF,once,TRBD1,TRBV4-3,TRBJ2-5
TGCGCCAGCAGCCAAAACTTCGGGGGCCACAATGAGCAGTTCTTC,CASSQNFGGHNEQFF,few,NA,TRBV4-3,TRBJ2-1
TGTGCCAGCACCCGGACAGGGATACACACAGATACGCAGTATTTT,CASTRTGIHTDTQYF,NA,TRBD1,TRBV11-2,TRBJ2-3
TGTGCCTGGGGAAGGGGTTCTAATGAGCAGTACTTC,CAWGRGSNEQYF,NA,NA,TRBV30,TRBJ2-7
TGTGCCAGCTCTCCTCTACCGAACACTGAAGCTTTCTTT,CASSPLPNTEAFF,NA,NA,TRBV18,TRBJ1-1
TGTGCCAGCAGCATTGGCAAGAAAGAGACCCAGTACTTC,CASSIGKKETQYF,NA,NA,TRBV21-1,TRBJ2-5
TGCAGCGTGAAGGCAGCATCCTACGAGCAGTACTTC,CSVKAASYEQYF,NA,NA,TRBV29-1,TRBJ2-7
TGCAGTGCAGCTCGGGGACTCCAGTACTTC,CSAARGLQYF,NA,NA,TRBV20-1,TRBJ2-7
TGTGCCAGTAGTATTCAGCGGAACACCATATATTTT,CASSIQRNTIYF,few,NA,TRBV19,TRBJ1-3
TGTGCCATCAGTGAGTTACCACCGGGACAGGGCCTTCACGAGCAGTACTTC,CAISELPPGQGLHEQYF,NA,TRBD1,TRBV10-3,TRBJ2-7
TGTGCCAGCTCACCTAGCGGGGGCGCCCCCTACGAGCAGTACTTC,CASSPSGGAPYEQYF,NA,TRBD2,TRBV18,TRBJ2-7
TGTGCCTGGAGTGTACTACAGGGAGAGCAGTTCTTC,CAWSVLQGEQFF,NA,NA,TRBV30,TRBJ2-1
TGCAGCGTTGAAAGGGACACCGCCCTCACAGATACGCAGTATTTT,CSVERDTALTDTQYF,NA,NA,TRBV29-1,TRBJ2-3
TGTGCCAGCAGGTCAGGGGGCGCGAACACCGGGGAGCTGTTTTTT,CASRSGGANTGELFF,NA,TRBD1,TRBV28,TRBJ2-2
TGCGCCAGCAGCCAAGATGCAGGCGATAGCTCTGGGGCCAACGTCCTGACTTTC,CASSQDAGDSSGANVLTF,NA,NA,TRBV4-3,TRBJ2-6
TGTGCCAGCAGCTCTCGGTTGGGAGAGCAGTACTTC,CASSSRLGEQYF,NA,NA,TRBV7-2,TRBJ2-7
TGTGCCAGCAGTACCGACAGAAATTCACCCCTCCACTTT,CASSTDRNSPLHF,NA,NA,TRBV2,TRBJ1-6
TGTGCCAGCACAACAGGGAGCAACGAGCAGTACTTC,CASTTGSNEQYF,NA,NA,TRBV14,TRBJ2-7
TGCAGCGTTTTCGACAGGGTTAGCACAGATACGCAGTATTTT,CSVFDRVSTDTQYF,NA,TRBD1,TRBV29-1,TRBJ2-3
TGTGCCAGCAGCCTGGGACACTCTCTCTACGAGCAGTACTTC,CASSLGHSLYEQYF,few,NA,TRBV28,TRBJ2-7
TGTGCCAGCAGCTTAGTTGAGCAGGGCGCAGATACGCAGTATTTT,CASSLVEQGADTQYF,NA,NA,TRBV7-8,TRBJ2-3
TGTGCCTGGAGCAGGGGCCCTGCCACAGATACGCAGTATTTT,CAWSRGPATDTQYF,NA,NA,TRBV30,TRBJ2-3
TGTGCCAGCAGCTTAGGCCAGAACACCGGGGAGCTGTTTTTT,CASSLGQNTGELFF,few,NA,TRBV7-9,TRBJ2-2
TGCAGCGTTGCCAACCCTAGCGGGGTGCCCTACAATGAGCAGTTCTTC,CSVANPSGVPYNEQFF,NA,TRBD2,TRBV29-1,TRBJ2-1
TGTGCCAGCAGTGAATGGGAAAGCACAGATACGCAGTATTTT,CASSEWESTDTQYF,NA,NA,TRBV25-1,TRBJ2-3
TGTGCCAGCAGTACAGGGGGCGCTGAAGAGACCCAGTACTTC,CASSTGGAEETQYF,NA,TRBD1,TRBV2,TRBJ2-5
TGTGCCAGCAGCGTAGGTGGCAGGACAGGGGTTAATGAGCAGTTCTTC,CASSVGGRTGVNEQFF,NA,TRBD1,TRBV9,TRBJ2-1
TGTGCCAGCAGCTCCTACAGGGGTGCCTACGAGCAGTACTTC,CASSSYRGAYEQYF,NA,TRBD1,TRBV7-2,TRBJ2-7
TGTGCCAGCAGCCCAAGACAAGTACTTGGCACAGATACGCAGTATTTT,CASSPRQVLGTDTQYF,NA,NA,TRBV7-2,TRBJ2-3
TGTGCCCGGCGGGACGCACGTGGGGAGCTGTTTTTT,CARRDARGELFF,NA,NA,TRBV7-9,TRBJ2-2
TGTGCCAGCAGCTCAGGACGAAGCACAGATACGCAGTATTTT,CASSSGRSTDTQYF,NA,NA,TRBV7-2,TRBJ2-3
TGTGCCAGCAGCCCGCCTAACCAAGAGACCCAGTACTTC,CASSPPNQETQYF,NA,NA,TRBV7-9,TRBJ2-5
TGTGCCAGCAGCCAATGGAGGGGGGAAGAGACCCAGTACTTC,CASSQWRGEETQYF,few,NA,TRBV7-2,TRBJ2-5